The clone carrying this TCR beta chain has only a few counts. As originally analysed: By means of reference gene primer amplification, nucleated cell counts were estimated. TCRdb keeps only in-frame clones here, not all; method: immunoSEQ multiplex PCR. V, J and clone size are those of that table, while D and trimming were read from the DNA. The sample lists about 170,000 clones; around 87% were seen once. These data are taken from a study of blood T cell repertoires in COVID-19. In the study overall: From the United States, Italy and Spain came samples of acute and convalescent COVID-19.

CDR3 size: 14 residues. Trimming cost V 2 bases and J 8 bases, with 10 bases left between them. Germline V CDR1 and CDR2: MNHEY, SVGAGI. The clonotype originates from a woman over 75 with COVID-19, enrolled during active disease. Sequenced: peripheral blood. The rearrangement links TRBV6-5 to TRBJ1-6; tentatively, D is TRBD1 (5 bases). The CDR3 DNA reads TGTGCCAGCAGTTACAGGGGAGGGGATTCACCCCTCCACTTT. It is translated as CASSYRGGDSPLHF.